This T cell receptor beta chain was sequenced in a study of T-cell memory formation after mild COVID-19. This clonotype was picked up a small number of times. No antigen is known for it. J was trimmed by 5 bases and V by 5 bases; bases with no gene match: 13. The CDR3 length is 16 residues. Per the germline V gene, CDR1 is LGHDT and CDR2 is YNNKEL (reference sequence). Study-level findings and limits: Later expanders leaned CD4+, whereas day 15 to 85 contracting clones were balanced CD4/CD8.

Using its own MiXCR run on the 5' RACE reads, TCRdb lists one record per CDR3 protein. In the table there are about 400,000 distinct CDR3 sequences, about 24% of which are singletons. This clonotype was obtained from an adult woman who had mild COVID-19 (a few samples of this study predate the infection). Cell type and time point are not known. The sequenced sample was PBMCs or a T cell subset sorted from them (not recorded which). This chain uses TRBV3-1 with TRBJ1-2, with TRBD1 matching over 8 bases. The CDR3 nucleotides read TGTGCCAGCAGCTACCATCCCGGGACAGGAGGTTATGGCTACACCTTC. Protein: CASSYHPGTGGYGYTF.